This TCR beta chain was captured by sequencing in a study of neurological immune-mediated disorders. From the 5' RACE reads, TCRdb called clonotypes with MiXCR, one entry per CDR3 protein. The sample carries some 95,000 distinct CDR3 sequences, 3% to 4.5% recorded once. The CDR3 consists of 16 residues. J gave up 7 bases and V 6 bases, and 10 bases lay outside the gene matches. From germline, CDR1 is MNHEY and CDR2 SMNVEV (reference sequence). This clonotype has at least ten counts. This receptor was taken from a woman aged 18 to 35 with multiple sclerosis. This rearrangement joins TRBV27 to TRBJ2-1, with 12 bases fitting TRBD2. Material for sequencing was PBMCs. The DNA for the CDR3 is TGTGCCAGCAGCCGACTAGCGGGAGCCGTTGGTAATGAGCAGTTCTTC. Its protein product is CASSRLAGAVGNEQFF.